This entry describes one T cell receptor (beta chain). Its ends do not fully match the called genes, so a read error is possible. This specimen includes other DNA sequences encoding the same CDR3. This sample is drawn from a study of metastatic and nonmetastatic thyroid tumors. The CDR3 runs to 13 residues. Germline CDR1 MNHNS, CDR2 SASEGT. Treatment of any kind had been given to no patient before thyroid surgery. With MiXCR, TCRdb reprocessed the PCR reads. The data hold around 5,000 clones, with under 30% observed a single time. The rearrangement links TRBV6-1 to TRBJ1-6; 7 nucleotides match TRBD1. The sequence came from a male donor with papillary thyroid cancer or a benign thyroid nodule (not recorded which). Some clones in this sample may be carry-over from other donors' samples. The sequenced sample consisted of adjacent normal tissue. CDR3 amino acids: CASRRDSNSPLHF. The CDR3 nucleotides read TGTGCAAGCAGAAGGGACAGTAATTCACCCCTCCACTTT.